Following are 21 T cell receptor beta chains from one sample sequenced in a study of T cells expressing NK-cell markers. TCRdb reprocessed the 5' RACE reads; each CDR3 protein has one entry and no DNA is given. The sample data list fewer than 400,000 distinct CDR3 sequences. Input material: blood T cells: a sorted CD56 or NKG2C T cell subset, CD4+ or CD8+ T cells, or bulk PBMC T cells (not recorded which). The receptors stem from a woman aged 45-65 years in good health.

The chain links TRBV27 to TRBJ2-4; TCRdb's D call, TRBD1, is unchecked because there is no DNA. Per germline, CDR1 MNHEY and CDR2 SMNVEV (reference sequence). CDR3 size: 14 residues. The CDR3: CASSPRDSKNIQYF.

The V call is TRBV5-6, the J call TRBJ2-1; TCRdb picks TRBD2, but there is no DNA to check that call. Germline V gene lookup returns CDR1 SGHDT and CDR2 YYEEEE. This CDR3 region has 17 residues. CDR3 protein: CASSFTGGPRSYNEQFF.

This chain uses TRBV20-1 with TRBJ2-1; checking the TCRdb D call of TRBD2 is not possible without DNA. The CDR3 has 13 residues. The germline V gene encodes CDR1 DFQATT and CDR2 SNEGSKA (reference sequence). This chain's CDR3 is CSARSWEGYEQFF.

The CDR3 protein is CASSLRTGTETQYF. The chain has TRBV12-3 or TRBV12-4 and TRBJ2-5; there is no DNA to check the TCRdb D call of TRBD1. The CDR3 has 14 residues.

The CDR3 sequence: CASQGQKYTGELFF. The chain couples TRBV25-1 to TRBJ2-2; the TRBD1 assignment by TCRdb is unverifiable without DNA. CDR3 length: 14 residues. Germline CDR1 MGHDK, CDR2 SYGVNS. Full variable domain (remainder filled in from reference TRBV25-1 and TRBJ2-2): EADIYQTPRYLVIGTGKKITLECSQTMGHDKMYWYQQDPGMELHLIHYSYGVNSTEKGDLSSESTVSRIRTEHFPLTLESARPSHTSQYLCASQGQKYTGELFFGEGSRLTVL.

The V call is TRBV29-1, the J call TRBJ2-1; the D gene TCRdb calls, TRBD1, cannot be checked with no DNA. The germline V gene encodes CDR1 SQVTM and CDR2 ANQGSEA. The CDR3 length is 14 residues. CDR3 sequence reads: CSAPDPWGYNEQFF.

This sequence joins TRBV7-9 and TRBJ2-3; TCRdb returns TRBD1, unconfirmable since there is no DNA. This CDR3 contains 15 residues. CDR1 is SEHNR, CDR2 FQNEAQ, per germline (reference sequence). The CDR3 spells CASSPGQGDVNTQYF. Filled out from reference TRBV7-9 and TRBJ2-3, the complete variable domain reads DTGVSQNPRHKITKRGQNVTFRCDPISEHNRLYWYRQTLGQGPEFLTYFQNEAQLEKSRLLSDRFSAERPKGSFSTLEIQRTEQGDSAMYLCASSPGQGDVNTQYFGPGTRLTVL.

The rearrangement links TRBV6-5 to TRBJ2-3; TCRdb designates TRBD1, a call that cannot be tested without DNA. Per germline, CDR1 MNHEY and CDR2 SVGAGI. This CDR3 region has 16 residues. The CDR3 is CASSRQGTASTDTQYF.

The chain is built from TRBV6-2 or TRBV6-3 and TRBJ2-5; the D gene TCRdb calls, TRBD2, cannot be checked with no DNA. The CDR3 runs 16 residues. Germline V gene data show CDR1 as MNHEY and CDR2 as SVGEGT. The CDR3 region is CASSYVLAGGKETQYF.

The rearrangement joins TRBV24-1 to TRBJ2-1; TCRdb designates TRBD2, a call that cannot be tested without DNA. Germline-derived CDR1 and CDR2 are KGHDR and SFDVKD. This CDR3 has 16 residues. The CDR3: CATSDLLTSGTNEQFF.

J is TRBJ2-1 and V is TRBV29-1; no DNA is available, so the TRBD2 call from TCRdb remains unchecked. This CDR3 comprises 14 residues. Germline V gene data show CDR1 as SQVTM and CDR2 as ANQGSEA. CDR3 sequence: CSFKREGGRYEQFF.

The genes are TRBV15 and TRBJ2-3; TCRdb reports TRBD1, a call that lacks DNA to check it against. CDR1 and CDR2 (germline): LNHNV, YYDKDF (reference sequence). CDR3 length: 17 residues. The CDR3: CATSRDYDRDLTDTQYF.

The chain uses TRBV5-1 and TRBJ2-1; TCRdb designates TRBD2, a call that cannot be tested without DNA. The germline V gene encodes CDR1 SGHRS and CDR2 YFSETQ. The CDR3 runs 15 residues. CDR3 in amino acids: CASSGLAGGNNEQFF. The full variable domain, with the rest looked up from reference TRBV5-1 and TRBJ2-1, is KAGVTQTPRYLIKTRGQQVTLSCSPISGHRSVSWYQQTPGQGLQFLFEYFSETQRNKGNFPGRFSGRQFSNSRSEMNVSTLELGDSALYLCASSGLAGGNNEQFFGPGTRLTVL.

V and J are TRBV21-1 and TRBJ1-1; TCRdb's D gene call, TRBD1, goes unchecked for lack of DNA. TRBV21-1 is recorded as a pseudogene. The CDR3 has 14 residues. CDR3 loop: CASSRGRMNTEAFF.

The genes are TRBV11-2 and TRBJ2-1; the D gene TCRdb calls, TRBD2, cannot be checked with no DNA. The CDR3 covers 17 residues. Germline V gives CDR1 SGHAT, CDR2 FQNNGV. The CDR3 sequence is CASSLILGGSGYNEQFF.

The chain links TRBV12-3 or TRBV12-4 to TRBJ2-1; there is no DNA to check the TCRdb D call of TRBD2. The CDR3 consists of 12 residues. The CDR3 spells CASSSLAHEQFF.

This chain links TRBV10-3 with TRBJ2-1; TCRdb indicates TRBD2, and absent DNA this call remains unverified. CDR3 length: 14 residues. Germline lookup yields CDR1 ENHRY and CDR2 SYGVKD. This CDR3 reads CAITSGSSYNEQFF.

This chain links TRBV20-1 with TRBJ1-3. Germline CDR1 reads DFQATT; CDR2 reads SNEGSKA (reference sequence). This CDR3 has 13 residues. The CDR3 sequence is CSARSFSGNTIYF.

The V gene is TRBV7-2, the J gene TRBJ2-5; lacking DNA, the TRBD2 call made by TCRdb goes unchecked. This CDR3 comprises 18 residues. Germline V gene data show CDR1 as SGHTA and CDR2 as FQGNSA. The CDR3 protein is CASSHWTSGRLSGETQYF.

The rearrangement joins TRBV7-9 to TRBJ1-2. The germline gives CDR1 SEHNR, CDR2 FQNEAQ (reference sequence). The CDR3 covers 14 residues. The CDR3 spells CASSQGGREYGYTF.

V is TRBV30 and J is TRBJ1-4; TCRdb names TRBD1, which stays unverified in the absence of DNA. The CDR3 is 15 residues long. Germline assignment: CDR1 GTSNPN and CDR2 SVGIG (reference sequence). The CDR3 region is CAWSEQGGLHEKLFF.